Listed here are 21 T cell receptor beta chains from one sample, sequenced in a study of T cell changes during pregnancy in multiple sclerosis. Method: immunoSEQ multiplex PCR; TCRdb's copy keeps in-frame clones and lacks some. This sample has roughly 100,000 clones; about 89% occur once, and the top ten carry roughly 1.6%. The starting material was peripheral blood, obtained before pregnancy. These receptors came from a female donor with multiple sclerosis, enrolled in a pregnancy study.

The chain has TRBV5-4 and TRBJ2-5; 7 positions agree with TRBD2. V trimming: 2 bases; J trimming: 3 bases; junction bases outside the gene matches: 1. CDR3 size: 13 residues. CDR1 SGHNT and CDR2 YYREEE come from the germline V gene (reference sequence). The CDR3 DNA reads as TGTGCCAGCAGCTTCCGGGGGGAAGAGACCCAGTACTTC. Amino acids: CASSFRGEETQYF. Looking up the rest from reference TRBV5-4 and TRBJ2-5 gives the full variable domain: ETGVTQSPTHLIKTRGQQVTLRCSSQSGHNTVSWYQQALGQGPQFIFQYYREEENGRGNFPPRFSGLQFPNYSSELNVNALELDDSALYLCASSFRGEETQYFGPGTRLLVL.

The sample holds one count of this clone. The chain is built from TRBV5-1 and TRBJ1-3; TRBD1 agrees at 7 bases. The CDR3 loop spans 15 amino acids. Germline CDR1 and CDR2: SGHRS and YFSETQ. The junction had 6 bases not matched to a gene; V was cut back by 4 bases and J by 2 bases. Here the CDR3 reads CASSAETGAGNTIYF. The CDR3, as DNA: TGCGCCAGCAGCGCGGAAACAGGGGCTGGAAACACCATATATTTT.

The V call is TRBV5-5, the J call TRBJ2-1; 12 nucleotides align to TRBD2. The CDR3 runs 17 residues. With 0 bases clipped from V and 6 bases from J, the junction kept 7 bases outside the gene matches. Germline V gene sequence: CDR1 SGHKS, CDR2 YYEKEE (reference sequence). The CDR3 nucleotides read TGTGCCAGCAGCTTGGTGTCTAGCGGGGGGGCCACCAATGAGCAGTTCTTC. Its protein is CASSLVSSGGATNEQFF.

The chain couples TRBV5-1 to TRBJ1-4; a weak D match, TRBD1 (6 bases). Trimming stripped 0 bases from V and 0 bases from J, with 6 bases between. CDR1 and CDR2 (germline): SGHRS, YFSETQ. The CDR3 is 15 amino acids. The CDR3 region has the DNA TGCGCCAGCAGCTTGGGACAGGCAACTAATGAAAAACTGTTTTTT. Protein sequence: CASSLGQATNEKLFF. The full variable domain, rest sourced from reference TRBV5-1 and TRBJ1-4, is KAGVTQTPRYLIKTRGQQVTLSCSPISGHRSVSWYQQTPGQGLQFLFEYFSETQRNKGNFPGRFSGRQFSNSRSEMNVSTLELGDSALYLCASSLGQATNEKLFFGSGTQLSVL.

This chain joins TRBV6-6 and TRBJ1-5; weak D call: TRBD1 (6 bases). Trimming pared 2 bases from V and 7 bases from J, leaving 12 bases between. Germline-derived CDR1 and CDR2 are MNHNY and SVGAGI (reference sequence). The CDR3 runs 14 residues. The CDR3 loop is CASSYQGRGQPQHF. The CDR3 bases are TGTGCCAGCAGTTACCAGGGGCGGGGGCAGCCCCAGCATTTT.

The rearrangement joins TRBV9 to TRBJ1-1, with 9 bases matching TRBD1. V dropped 4 bases and J dropped 2; count of bases not matched to a gene: 6. Per germline, CDR1 SGDLS and CDR2 YYNGEE. The CDR3 runs to 15 residues. The CDR3: CASSSQTGGNTEAFF. The CDR3, as DNA: TGTGCCAGCAGCTCTCAGACAGGGGGTAACACTGAAGCTTTCTTT.

CDR3 sequence (DNA): TGTGCCAGCACCCACGCGGTAGCGGGCTCCTACAATGAGCAGTTCTTC. Its translation is CASTHAVAGSYNEQFF. The V gene is TRBV28, the J gene TRBJ2-1; 7 nucleotides align to TRBD2. The germline gives CDR1 MDHEN, CDR2 SYDVKM. The CDR3 is made up of 16 amino acids. V was pared by 7 bases and J by 0 bases, with 9 bases of the junction left unmatched.

The V gene is TRBV5-5, the J gene TRBJ2-7; maybe TRBD2 (6 bases). The germline gives CDR1 SGHKS, CDR2 YYEKEE (reference sequence). The CDR3 covers 15 residues. V was trimmed by 3 bases and J by 1 base, leaving 14 bases between them. CDR3 region: CASSWGLHRSYEQYF. The CDR3 DNA sequence: TGTGCCAGCAGCTGGGGACTCCACAGGTCCTACGAGCAGTACTTC. Looking up the rest from reference TRBV5-5 and TRBJ2-7 gives the full variable domain: DAGVTQSPTHLIKTRGQQVTLRCSPISGHKSVSWYQQVLGQGPQFIFQYYEKEERGRGNFPDRFSARQFPNYSSELNVNALLLGDSALYLCASSWGLHRSYEQYFGPGTRLTVT.

The V call is TRBV7-7, the J call TRBJ2-3, with 11 bases matching TRBD2. In germline, CDR1 is SSHAT, CDR2 FNYEAQ (reference sequence). The CDR3 loop spans 15 amino acids. Losses at the gene ends were 4 bases for V and 0 bases for J; bases not matched to a gene: 0. CDR3 in DNA: TGTGCCAGCAGCTCTAGCGGGGGGAGCACAGATACGCAGTATTTT. Amino acids: CASSSSGGSTDTQYF. Variable domain in full (rest from reference TRBV7-7 and TRBJ2-3): GAGVSQSPRYKVTKRGQDVTLRCDPISSHATLYWYQQALGQGPEFLTYFNYEAQPDKSGLPSDRFSAERPEGSISTLTIQRTEQRDSAMYRCASSSSGGSTDTQYFGPGTRLTVL.

The rearrangement uses TRBV2 and TRBJ2-2; TRBD2 is a possible D gene (6 bases). Germline CDR1 is SNHLY and CDR2 is FYNNEI. V was cut by 5 bases and J by 2 bases, with 12 bases left in between. This CDR3 spans 15 amino acids. CDR3 in amino acids: CASSSGTFNTGELFF. The CDR3 coding sequence is TGTGCCAGCAGTTCCGGGACTTTTAACACCGGGGAGCTGTTTTTT.

The chain is built from TRBV7-8 and TRBJ2-1; 10 bases are shared with TRBD2. The CDR3 length is 17 residues. Germline trimming cut 5 bases from V and 5 bases from J; bases unmatched to any gene: 12. Per germline, CDR1 SGHVS and CDR2 FQNEAQ. This chain's CDR3 is CASSPGGSSGGHNEQFF. CDR3 nucleotides: TGTGCCAGCAGCCCAGGCGGGTCTAGCGGGGGCCACAATGAGCAGTTCTTC.

This clone appeared a single time. In DNA, the CDR3 is TGTGCCAGCAGCTTAGGTGCGGCGGGAGGGGCAGATACGCAGTATTTT. Its translation: CASSLGAAGGADTQYF. The J gene is TRBJ2-3, the V gene TRBV7-9; 9 nucleotides match TRBD2. Germline CDR1 reads SEHNR; CDR2 reads FQNEAQ (reference sequence). The ends lost 1 base at V and 4 bases at J; junction bases unmatched: 6. The CDR3 loop spans 16 amino acids. Complete variable domain (other parts from reference TRBV7-9 and TRBJ2-3): DTGVSQNPRHKITKRGQNVTFRCDPISEHNRLYWYRQTLGQGPEFLTYFQNEAQLEKSRLLSDRFSAERPKGSFSTLEIQRTEQGDSAMYLCASSLGAAGGADTQYFGPGTRLTVL.

This chain joins TRBV19 and TRBJ2-7, with D unclear. CDR1 is LNHDA, CDR2 SQIVND, per germline (reference sequence). Trimming took off 3 bases at V and 4 bases at J, with 13 bases between the two ends. The CDR3 length is 14 residues. The CDR3 coding sequence is TGTGCCAGTAGTATCGGAGCTAACCTGTACGAGCAGTACTTC. Translation gives CASSIGANLYEQYF.

The chain is built from TRBV6-5 and TRBJ1-1, with D possibly TRBD1 on 5 matching bases. Trimming stripped 2 bases from V and 6 bases from J, with 10 bases between. Germline loops: CDR1 MNHEY, CDR2 SVGAGI. The CDR3 runs 13 residues. The DNA for the CDR3 is TGTGCCAGCAGTTACAGGGGCCCGGCTGAAGCTTTCTTT. Its protein product is CASSYRGPAEAFF.

The CDR3 DNA reads TGTGCCAGCAGGCGGACAGAAAACACTGAAGCTTTCTTT. It is translated as CASRRTENTEAFF. The chain joins TRBV6-1 to TRBJ1-1; TRBD1 might be the D (6 bases). V was trimmed by 6 bases and J by 2 bases, leaving 10 bases between them. The germline V gene encodes CDR1 MNHNS and CDR2 SASEGT. The CDR3 consists of 13 residues.

This chain joins TRBV29-1 and TRBJ1-1; 7 bases align to TRBD1. V was clipped by 7 bases and J by 0 bases; unmatched bases: 2. This CDR3 spans 12 amino acids. Germline V gene sequence: CDR1 SQVTM, CDR2 ANQGSEA. This CDR3 reads CSADRVNTEAFF. The CDR3 bases are TGCAGCGCCGACAGGGTGAACACTGAAGCTTTCTTT.

The chain links TRBV6-1 to TRBJ1-1; D might be TRBD1 (5 bases). The CDR3 loop spans 14 amino acids. The germline V and J ends were trimmed by 3 bases and 4 bases, with 12 bases remaining between them. The V gene's germline CDR1 is MNHNS and CDR2 SASEGT. The CDR3 spells CASSEGPRGTEAFF. DNA for the CDR3: TGTGCCAGCAGTGAGGGGCCCCGCGGCACTGAAGCTTTCTTT.

J is TRBJ2-7 and V is TRBV11-3; 10 nucleotides agree with TRBD1. The CDR3 spans 16 residues. Germline assignment: CDR1 SGHNT and CDR2 YENEEA. After removal of 5 bases from V and 0 bases from J, the junction contained 7 bases not matched to a gene. CDR3 coding DNA: TGTGCCAGCAGCGCAGGGACAGGGGACAACTCCTACGAGCAGTACTTC. This translates into CASSAGTGDNSYEQYF.

The chain joins TRBV5-1 to TRBJ2-3; TRBD1 aligns across 7 bases. J gave up 6 bases and V 2 bases, and 9 bases lay outside the gene matches. The length of the CDR3 is 15 residues. Germline lookup yields CDR1 SGHRS and CDR2 YFSETQ. The CDR3 DNA reads TGCGCCAGCAGCTTAACAGGGGTGGAAGTGGATACGCAGTATTTT. Translated, it gives CASSLTGVEVDTQYF.

The rearrangement uses TRBV4-1 and TRBJ1-4; TRBD1 matches 7 bases. The V segment lost 6 bases and the J segment 0 bases; nucleotides outside the gene matches: 16. The CDR3 spans 19 residues. From germline, CDR1 is MGHRA and CDR2 YSYEKL. The CDR3 nucleotides read TGCGCCAGCAGGCTCAGTAGAGGGGCAGGGGGAGCAACTAATGAAAAACTGTTTTTT. Protein product: CASRLSRGAGGATNEKLFF.

The chain combines TRBV5-1 with TRBJ1-2; D gene ambiguous. V lost 2 bases and J 3 bases, leaving 11 bases between the germline ends. The CDR3 extends over 14 amino acids. The germline CDR1 and CDR2 sequences are SGHRS and YFSETQ. CDR3 bases: TGCGCCAGCAGCTTAACGTCGGTGGACTATGGCTACACCTTC. It is translated as CASSLTSVDYGYTF.